These 10 T cell receptor beta chains originate from one sample sequenced in a study of OX40 agonist ivuxolimab in advanced cancers. TCRdb's copy holds only in-frame clones and misses some; the assay was immunoSEQ multiplex PCR. The sample contains approximately 40,000 clones, about 88% of which appear only once. The sample was CD4+ or CD8+ T cells sorted from blood, taken in a trial of the OX40 agonist ivuxolimab. These receptors all stem from an adult with an advanced solid tumor such as melanoma, head and neck, liver or kidney cancer.

The chain is built from TRBV29-1 and TRBJ2-1, with TRBD2 matching over 10 bases. The CDR3 spans 17 residues. CDR1 and CDR2 (germline): SQVTM, ANQGSEA. With V trimmed by 3 bases and J by 7 bases, 15 bases remained unmatched. The CDR3 region has the DNA TGCAGCGTTGACCCCCCCTTTCTAGCGGGAGTTGGGAATGAGCAGTTCTTC. Protein: CSVDPPFLAGVGNEQFF.

The chain couples TRBV18 to TRBJ2-1; the match to TRBD2 covers 16 bases. The J segment lost 10 bases and the V segment lost 4 bases, leaving 13 bases of the junction unmatched. Looked up from germline, CDR1 is KGHSH and CDR2 is LQKENI. The CDR3 runs to 18 residues. DNA of the CDR3: TGTGCCAGCTCACTGGGACTAGCGGGAGGGCCTGATAGAGGAGAGCAGTTCTTC. It specifies CASSLGLAGGPDRGEQFF.

V gene TRBV5-1 combines with J gene TRBJ2-5; D might be TRBD2 (6 bases). The CDR3 has 12 amino acids. V was pared by 3 bases and J by 9 bases, with 12 bases between. The germline gives CDR1 SGHRS, CDR2 YFSETQ. The chain's CDR3 is CASSWGERPQYF. CDR3 nucleotides: TGCGCCAGCAGCTGGGGGGAACGACCCCAGTACTTC.

The count of this clone is one. This chain links TRBV18 with TRBJ1-1; tentatively, D is TRBD1 (5 bases). Per the germline V gene, CDR1 is KGHSH and CDR2 is LQKENI. The CDR3 runs 13 residues. The V end was cut by 3 bases, the J end by 6 bases, with 11 bases between. CDR3 in amino acids: CASSPVGGSEAFF. The CDR3 region has the DNA TGTGCCAGCTCACCTGTGGGGGGGTCTGAAGCTTTCTTT.

The genes are TRBV28 and TRBJ2-7, with 8 bases aligning to TRBD2. Germline V gene sequence: CDR1 MDHEN, CDR2 SYDVKM. CDR3 length: 17 amino acids. V gave up 7 bases and J gave up 0 bases; unmatched junction bases: 14. DNA of the CDR3: TGTGCCAGCATTGGAGCGGGAGCTCGGATCAGCTCCTACGAGCAGTACTTC. Its translation is CASIGAGARISSYEQYF.

The chain uses TRBV9 and TRBJ2-3; unclear D gene. The CDR3 runs 14 residues. Germline assignment: CDR1 SGDLS and CDR2 YYNGEE. With 0 bases removed from V and 0 bases from J, the gap between germline ends came to 5 bases. CDR3 DNA: TGTGCCAGCAGCGTAGGTTACAGCACAGATACGCAGTATTTT. It yields the protein CASSVGYSTDTQYF.

The chain has TRBV19 and TRBJ2-3, with 9 bases identical to TRBD2. CDR1 LNHDA and CDR2 SQIVND come from the germline V gene (reference sequence). V dropped 3 bases and J dropped 5; count of bases not matched to a gene: 9. The CDR3 extends over 16 amino acids. The DNA of the CDR3 is TGTGCCAGTAGTATCTTATTGGCGGGAGGGCAAGATACGCAGTATTTT. It specifies CASSILLAGGQDTQYF.

The chain links TRBV29-1 to TRBJ2-7; 7 bases agree with TRBD1. V lost 4 bases to trimming and J lost 7 bases; unmatched junction nucleotides: 13. The CDR3 runs 14 residues. In germline, CDR1 is SQVTM, CDR2 ANQGSEA. The CDR3: CSVATRQGPWEQYF. The CDR3 bases are TGCAGCGTTGCAACCCGACAGGGACCCTGGGAGCAGTACTTC.

The chain employs TRBV27 and TRBJ2-5; TRBD1 matches at 10 bases. The end of the DNA fits TRBJ2-7 better, so the J call may be wrong. The CDR3 contains 14 residues. The V gene's germline CDR1 is MNHEY and CDR2 SMNVEV (reference sequence). The CDR3 sequence: CASRPGQGSHEQYF. The CDR3 nucleotides read TGTGCCAGCAGGCCGGGACAGGGGTCACACGAGCAGTACTTC.

The chain has TRBV4-1 and TRBJ1-2; D gene unclear. CDR1 is MGHRA and CDR2 is YSYEKL in the germline V gene. Trimming took 0 bases from V and 5 from J, leaving 16 bases between them. The CDR3 is made up of 16 amino acids. The CDR3 DNA follows: TGCGCCAGCAGCCAAGACCAGTCAGCGCTCAAATATGGCTACACCTTC. It translates to CASSQDQSALKYGYTF.